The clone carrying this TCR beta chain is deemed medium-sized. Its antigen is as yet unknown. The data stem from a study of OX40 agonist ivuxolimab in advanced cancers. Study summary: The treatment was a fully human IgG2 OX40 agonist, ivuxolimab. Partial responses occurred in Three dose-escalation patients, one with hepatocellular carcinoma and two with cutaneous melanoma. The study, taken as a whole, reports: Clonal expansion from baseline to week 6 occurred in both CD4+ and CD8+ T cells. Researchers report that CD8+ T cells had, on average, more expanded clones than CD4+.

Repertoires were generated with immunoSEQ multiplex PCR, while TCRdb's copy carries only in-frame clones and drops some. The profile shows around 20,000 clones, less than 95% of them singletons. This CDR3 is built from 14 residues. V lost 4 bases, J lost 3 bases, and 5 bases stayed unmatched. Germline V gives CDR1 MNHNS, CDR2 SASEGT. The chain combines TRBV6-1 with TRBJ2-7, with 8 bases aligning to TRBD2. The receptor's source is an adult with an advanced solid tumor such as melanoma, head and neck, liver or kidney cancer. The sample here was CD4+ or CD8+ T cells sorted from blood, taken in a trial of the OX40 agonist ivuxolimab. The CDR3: CASSVSGEVYEQYF. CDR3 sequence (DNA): TGTGCCAGCAGTGTTAGCGGGGAAGTCTACGAGCAGTACTTC.